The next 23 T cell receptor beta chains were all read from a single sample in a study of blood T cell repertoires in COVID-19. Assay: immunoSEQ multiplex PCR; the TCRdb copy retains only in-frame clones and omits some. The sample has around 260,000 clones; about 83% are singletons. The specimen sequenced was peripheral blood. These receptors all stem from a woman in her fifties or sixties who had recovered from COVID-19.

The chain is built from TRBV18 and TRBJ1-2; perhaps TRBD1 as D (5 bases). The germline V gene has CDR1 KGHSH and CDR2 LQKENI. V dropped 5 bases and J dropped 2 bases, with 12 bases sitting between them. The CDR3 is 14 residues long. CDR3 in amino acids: CASSLGPGNYGYTF. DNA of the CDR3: TGTGCCAGCTCATTAGGGCCAGGGAACTATGGCTACACCTTC.

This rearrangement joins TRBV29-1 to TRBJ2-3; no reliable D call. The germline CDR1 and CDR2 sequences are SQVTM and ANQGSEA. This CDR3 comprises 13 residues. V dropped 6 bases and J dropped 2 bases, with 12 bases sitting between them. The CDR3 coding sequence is TGCAGCGTCGCCGCTAACCCCACAGATACGCAGTATTTT. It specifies CSVAANPTDTQYF.

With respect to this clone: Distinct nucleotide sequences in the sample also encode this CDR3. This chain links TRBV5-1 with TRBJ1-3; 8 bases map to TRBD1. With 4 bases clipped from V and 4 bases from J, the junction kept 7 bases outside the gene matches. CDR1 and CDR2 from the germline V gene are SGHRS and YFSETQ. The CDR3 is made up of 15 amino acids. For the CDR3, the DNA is TGCGCCAGCAGCCTAGGGACAGGAGGGGGAAACACCATATATTTT. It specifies CASSLGTGGGNTIYF.

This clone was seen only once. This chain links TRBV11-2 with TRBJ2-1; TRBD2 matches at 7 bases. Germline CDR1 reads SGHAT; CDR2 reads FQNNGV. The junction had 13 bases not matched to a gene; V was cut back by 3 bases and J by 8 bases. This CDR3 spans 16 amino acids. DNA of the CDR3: TGTGCCAGCAGCTTGAGGCTAGCGGTCCCACCCTATGAGCAGTTCTTC. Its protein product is CASSLRLAVPPYEQFF.

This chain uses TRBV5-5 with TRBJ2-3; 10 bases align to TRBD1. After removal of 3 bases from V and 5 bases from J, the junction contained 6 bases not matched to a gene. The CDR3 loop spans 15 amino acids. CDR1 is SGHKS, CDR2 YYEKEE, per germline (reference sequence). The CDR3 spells CASSYRQGALDTQYF. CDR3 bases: TGTGCCAGCAGCTACCGACAGGGGGCGTTAGATACGCAGTATTTT. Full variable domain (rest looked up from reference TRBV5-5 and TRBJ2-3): DAGVTQSPTHLIKTRGQQVTLRCSPISGHKSVSWYQQVLGQGPQFIFQYYEKEERGRGNFPDRFSARQFPNYSSELNVNALLLGDSALYLCASSYRQGALDTQYFGPGTRLTVL.

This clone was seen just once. The CDR3 DNA reads as TGTGCCAGCTCACCCTCCCCCACAGCGGGGGGGGATACGCAGTATTTT. Translation: CASSPSPTAGGDTQYF. V gene TRBV18 combines with J gene TRBJ2-3; 10 nucleotides align to TRBD2. Germline lookup yields CDR1 KGHSH and CDR2 LQKENI. The CDR3 runs 16 residues. The trim removed 3 bases at V and 6 bases at J, leaving 9 bases unmatched.

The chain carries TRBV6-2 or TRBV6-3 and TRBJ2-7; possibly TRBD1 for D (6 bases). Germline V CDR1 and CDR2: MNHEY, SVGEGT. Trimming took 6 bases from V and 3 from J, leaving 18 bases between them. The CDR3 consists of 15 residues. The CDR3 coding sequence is TGTGCCAGCAGCCCCTACACAGGGTATCGCTACGAGCAGTACTTC. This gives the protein CASSPYTGYRYEQYF.

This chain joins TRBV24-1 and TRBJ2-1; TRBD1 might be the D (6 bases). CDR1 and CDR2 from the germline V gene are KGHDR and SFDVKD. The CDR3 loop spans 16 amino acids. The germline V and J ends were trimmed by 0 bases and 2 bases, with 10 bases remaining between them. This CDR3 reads CATSDLGQQTYNEQFF. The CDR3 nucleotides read TGTGCCACCAGTGATTTGGGACAGCAAACCTACAATGAGCAGTTCTTC.

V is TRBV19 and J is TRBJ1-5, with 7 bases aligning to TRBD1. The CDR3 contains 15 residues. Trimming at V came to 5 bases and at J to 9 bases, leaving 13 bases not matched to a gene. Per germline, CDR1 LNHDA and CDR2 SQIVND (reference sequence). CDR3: CASSDPGQAGGPQHF. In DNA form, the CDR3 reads TGTGCCAGTAGTGACCCCGGACAGGCGGGTGGGCCCCAGCATTTT.

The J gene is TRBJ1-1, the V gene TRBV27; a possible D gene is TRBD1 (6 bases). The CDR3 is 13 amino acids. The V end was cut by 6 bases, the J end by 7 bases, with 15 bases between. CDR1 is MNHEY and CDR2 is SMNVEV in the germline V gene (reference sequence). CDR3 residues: CASRQTGSDEAFF. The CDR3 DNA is TGTGCCAGCAGGCAAACAGGGTCTGATGAAGCTTTCTTT.

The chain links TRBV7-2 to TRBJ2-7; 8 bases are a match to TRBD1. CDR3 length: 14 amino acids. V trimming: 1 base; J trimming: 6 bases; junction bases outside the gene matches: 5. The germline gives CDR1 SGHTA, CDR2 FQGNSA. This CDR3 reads CASSLEDRVSEQYF. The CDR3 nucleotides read TGTGCCAGCAGCTTAGAGGACAGGGTTTCCGAGCAGTACTTC. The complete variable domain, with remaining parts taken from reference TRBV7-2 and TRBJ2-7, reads GAGVSQSPSNKVTEKGKDVELRCDPISGHTALYWYRQSLGQGLEFLIYFQGNSAPDKSGLPSDRFSAERTGGSVSTLTIQRTQQEDSAVYLCASSLEDRVSEQYFGPGTRLTVT.

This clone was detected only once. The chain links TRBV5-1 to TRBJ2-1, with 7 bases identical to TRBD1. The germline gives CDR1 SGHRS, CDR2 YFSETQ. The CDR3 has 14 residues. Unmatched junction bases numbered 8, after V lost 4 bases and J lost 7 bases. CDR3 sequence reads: CASSVQGVGNEQFF. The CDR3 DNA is TGCGCCAGCAGCGTTCAGGGGGTCGGGAATGAGCAGTTCTTC.

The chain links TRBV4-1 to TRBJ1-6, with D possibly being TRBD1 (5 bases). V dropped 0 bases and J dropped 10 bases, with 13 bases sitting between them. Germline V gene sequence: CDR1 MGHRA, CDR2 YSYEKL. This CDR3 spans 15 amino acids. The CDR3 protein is CASSQDPQGNSPLHF. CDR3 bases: TGCGCCAGCAGCCAAGATCCGCAGGGTAACTCACCCCTCCACTTT.

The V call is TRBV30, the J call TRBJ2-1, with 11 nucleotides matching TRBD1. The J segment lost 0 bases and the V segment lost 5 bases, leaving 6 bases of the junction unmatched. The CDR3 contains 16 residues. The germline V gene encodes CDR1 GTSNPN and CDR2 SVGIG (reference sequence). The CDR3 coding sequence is TGTGCCTGGGTCTCCGGGACAGGGGGCTCCTACAATGAGCAGTTCTTC. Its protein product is CAWVSGTGGSYNEQFF. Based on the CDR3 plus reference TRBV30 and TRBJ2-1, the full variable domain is SQTIHQWPATLVQPVGSPLSLECTVEGTSNPNLYWYRQAAGRGLQLLFYSVGIGQISSEVPQNLSASRPQDRQFILSSKKLLLSDSGFYLCAWVSGTGGSYNEQFFGPGTRLTVL.

The CDR3 DNA reads as TGTGCCAGCAGTGCAATACGGCAGGTATACTCCTACGAGCAGTACTTC. It is translated as CASSAIRQVYSYEQYF. This sequence joins TRBV2 and TRBJ2-7; no clear D. This CDR3 comprises 16 residues. Trimming took 4 bases from V and 0 from J, leaving 16 bases between them. Germline V CDR1 and CDR2: SNHLY, FYNNEI.

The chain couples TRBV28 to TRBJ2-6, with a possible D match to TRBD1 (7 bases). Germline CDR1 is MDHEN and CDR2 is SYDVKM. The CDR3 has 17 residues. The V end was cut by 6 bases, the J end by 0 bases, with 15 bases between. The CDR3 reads CASSGRQGSSGANVLTF. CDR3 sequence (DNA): TGTGCCAGCAGCGGGAGACAGGGCTCCTCTGGGGCCAACGTCCTGACTTTC. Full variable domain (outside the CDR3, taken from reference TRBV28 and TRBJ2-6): DVKVTQSSRYLVKRTGEKVFLECVQDMDHENMFWYRQDPGLGLRLIYFSYDVKMKEKGDIPEGYSVSREKKERFSLILESASTNQTSMYLCASSGRQGSSGANVLTFGAGSRLTVL.

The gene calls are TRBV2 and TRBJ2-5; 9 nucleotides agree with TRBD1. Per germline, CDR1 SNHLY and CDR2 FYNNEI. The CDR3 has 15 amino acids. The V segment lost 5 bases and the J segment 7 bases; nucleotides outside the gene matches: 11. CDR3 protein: CASSRDRDREGTQYF. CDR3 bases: TGTGCCAGCAGTCGGGACCGGGACAGGGAAGGGACCCAGTACTTC.

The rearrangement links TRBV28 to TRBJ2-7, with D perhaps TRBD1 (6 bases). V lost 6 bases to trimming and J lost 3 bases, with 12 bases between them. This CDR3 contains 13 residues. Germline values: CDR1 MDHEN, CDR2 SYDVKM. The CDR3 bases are TGTGCCAGCAGGGGGACAACCGACTACGAGCAGTACTTC. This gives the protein CASRGTTDYEQYF.

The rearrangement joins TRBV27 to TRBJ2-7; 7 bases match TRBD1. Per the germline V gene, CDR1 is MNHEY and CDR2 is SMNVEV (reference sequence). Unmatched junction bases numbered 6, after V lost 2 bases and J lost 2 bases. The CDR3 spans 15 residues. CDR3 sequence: CASSLTGQLTYEQYF. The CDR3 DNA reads TGTGCCAGCAGTTTAACGGGACAGTTGACCTACGAGCAGTACTTC.

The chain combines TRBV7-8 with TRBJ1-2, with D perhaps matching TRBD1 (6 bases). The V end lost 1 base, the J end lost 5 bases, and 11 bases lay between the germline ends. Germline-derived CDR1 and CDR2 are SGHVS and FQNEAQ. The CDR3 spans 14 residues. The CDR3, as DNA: TGTGCCAGCAGCTTAGTGTCAGGGACATATGGCTACACCTTC. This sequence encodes CASSLVSGTYGYTF.

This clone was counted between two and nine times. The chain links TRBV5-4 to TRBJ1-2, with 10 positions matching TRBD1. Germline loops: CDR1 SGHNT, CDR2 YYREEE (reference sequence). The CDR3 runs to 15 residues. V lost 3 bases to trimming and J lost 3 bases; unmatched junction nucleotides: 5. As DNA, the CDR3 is TGTGCCAGCAGCTCAGGGACAGGGGATCACTATGGCTACACCTTC. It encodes CASSSGTGDHYGYTF.

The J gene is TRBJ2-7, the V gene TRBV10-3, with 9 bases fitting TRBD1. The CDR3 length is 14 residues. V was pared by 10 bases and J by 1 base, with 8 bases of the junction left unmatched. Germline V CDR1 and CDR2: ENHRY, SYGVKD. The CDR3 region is CASRQGGRSYEQYF. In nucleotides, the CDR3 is TGTGCCAGCCGACAGGGGGGAAGATCCTACGAGCAGTACTTC.

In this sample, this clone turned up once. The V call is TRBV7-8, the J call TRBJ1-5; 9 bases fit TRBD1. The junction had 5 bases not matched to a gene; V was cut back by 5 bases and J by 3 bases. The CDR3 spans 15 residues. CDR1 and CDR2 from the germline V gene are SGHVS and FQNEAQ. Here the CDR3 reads CASSVGTGNNQPQHF. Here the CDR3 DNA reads TGTGCCAGCAGCGTTGGGACAGGGAACAATCAGCCCCAGCATTTT. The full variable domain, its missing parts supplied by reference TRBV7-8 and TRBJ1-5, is GAGVSQSPRYKVAKRGQDVALRCDPISGHVSLFWYQQALGQGPEFLTYFQNEAQLDKSGLPSDRFFAERPEGSVSTLKIQRTQQEDSAVYLCASSVGTGNNQPQHFGDGTRLSIL.